The 6 T cell receptor beta chains below come from one sample, sequenced in a study of post-analysis software for immune sequencing data (dated by TCRdb to about 2015). Findings and caveats that apply to the study as a whole: Significantly higher frequencies in patients than in controls were found for a handful of TRBV segments, including TRBV5-6, TRBV5-1 and TRBV20-1.

These receptors have no identified antigens. Receptors were amplified or captured by PCR. Sequencing took place on an Illumina HiSeq 2500. To reduce PCR and sequencing biases, unique molecular identifiers were incorporated into the TCR beta cDNA libraries. TCRdb's own reprocessing of the public reads used fastp at Q25 and MiXCR and kept productive beta chains. Each record represents a unique CDR3 protein, reported with the most common genes and DNA among its rows. Counted in this sample were hundreds of thousands of distinct CDR3 sequences; 35% to 45% of them appeared once. The ten largest clones capture approximately 7.7% of the sample. The sample consisted of blood. These receptors were obtained from a girl aged 2 to 10 with multiple sclerosis.

Ten or more counts support this clonotype. The V call is TRBV29-1, the J call TRBJ2-1, with D perhaps TRBD2 (5 bases). In germline, CDR1 is SQVTM, CDR2 ANQGSEA. V dropped 7 bases and J dropped 7 bases, with 14 bases sitting between them. The CDR3 has 12 residues. CDR3 in amino acids: CSGQLVRNEQFF. DNA for the CDR3: TGCAGCGGTCAACTAGTACGTAATGAGCAGTTCTTC.

V gene TRBV5-1 combines with J gene TRBJ1-5; D call uncertain. With 0 bases removed from V and 3 bases from J, the gap between germline ends came to 7 bases. CDR3 length: 14 amino acids. Germline V CDR1 and CDR2: SGHRS, YFSETQ. CDR3 in DNA: TGCGCCAGCAGCTTGGATCCTATCAATCAGCCCCAGCATTTT. Translating gives CASSLDPINQPQHF.

The rearrangement joins TRBV11-1 to TRBJ2-2; 8 positions match TRBD2. The CDR3 length is 15 residues. The germline CDR1 and CDR2 sequences are SGHAT and FQDESV (reference sequence). V shed 5 bases, J shed 5 bases, and the junction held 7 bases outside the gene matches. The CDR3 coding sequence is TGTGCCAGCAGCCGTCACGGGGGGGGAACCGGGGAGCTGTTTTTT. Its protein product is CASSRHGGGTGELFF.

This clonotype was counted between two and nine times. The chain joins TRBV5-1 to TRBJ2-1, with 7 bases identical to TRBD1. The CDR3 runs to 15 residues. CDR1 SGHRS and CDR2 YFSETQ come from the germline V gene. J gave up 6 bases and V 2 bases, and 8 bases lay outside the gene matches. This CDR3 is CASSFGTAFTNEQFF. In nucleotides, the CDR3 is TGCGCCAGCAGCTTTGGGACAGCCTTCACCAATGAGCAGTTCTTC.

V gene TRBV20-1 combines with J gene TRBJ2-1, with D hard to call. Germline CDR1 DFQATT, CDR2 SNEGSKA (reference sequence). The CDR3 is made up of 13 amino acids. Trimming left V 1 base short and J 4 bases short, with 8 bases between. CDR3: CSARVYRYNEQFF. In DNA, the CDR3 is TGCAGTGCTAGAGTTTACAGATACAATGAGCAGTTCTTC.

The V gene is TRBV9, the J gene TRBJ2-3, with 10 positions matching TRBD2. Germline V gives CDR1 SGDLS, CDR2 YYNGEE. Germline trimming cut 4 bases from V and 1 base from J; bases unmatched to any gene: 3. The CDR3 is 15 amino acids. The CDR3, as DNA: TGTGCCAGCAGCCCTACTAGCGGGGGCACAGATACGCAGTATTTT. Translation gives CASSPTSGGTDTQYF.